One and the same sample provided the 23 T cell receptor beta chains below, sequenced in a study of identical twins. TCRdb itself ran the 5' RACE reads through MiXCR, one entry per CDR3 protein. The data show some 1,700,000 distinct CDR3 sequences, under 35% seen once. Sequenced sample: cord blood. Every receptor here comes from a newborn girl in good health.

This clonotype was counted between two and nine times. V is TRBV20-1 and J is TRBJ2-7; no reliable D call. Germline V lookup: CDR1 DFQATT, CDR2 SNEGSKA (reference sequence). V gave up 0 bases and J gave up 4 bases, with 10 bases separating them. The CDR3 contains 13 residues. The CDR3 spells CSARDTEVYEQYF. CDR3 in DNA: TGCAGTGCTAGAGATACCGAGGTGTACGAGCAGTACTTC.

The rearrangement uses TRBV6-1 and TRBJ2-1; 7 positions match TRBD1. Germline V gene data show CDR1 as MNHNS and CDR2 as SASEGT. The CDR3 consists of 17 residues. V lost 4 bases, J lost 0 bases, and 9 bases stayed unmatched. The CDR3 sequence: CASSGEPWDSSYNEQFF. The CDR3 bases are TGTGCCAGCAGTGGAGAGCCCTGGGACAGCTCCTACAATGAGCAGTTCTTC.

CDR3 DNA: TGTGCCAGCAGTGGAGACGTGAACACTGAAGCTTTCTTT. Amino acid sequence: CASSGDVNTEAFF. The rearrangement joins TRBV2 to TRBJ1-1, with D unclear. This CDR3 spans 13 amino acids. Trimming left V 4 bases short and J 0 bases short, with 6 bases between. CDR1 is SNHLY, CDR2 FYNNEI, per germline. The whole variable domain, remainder taken from reference TRBV2 and TRBJ1-1, is EPEVTQTPSHQVTQMGQEVILRCVPISNHLYFYWYRQILGQKVEFLVSFYNNEISEKSEIFDDQFSVERPDGSNFTLKIRSTKLEDSAMYFCASSGDVNTEAFFGQGTRLTVV.

J is TRBJ1-5 and V is TRBV16, with 7 positions matching TRBD1. This CDR3 is built from 14 residues. CDR1 KGHSY and CDR2 FQNENV come from the germline V gene. The V gene end was trimmed by 4 bases and the J gene end by 6 bases; junction bases not matched to a gene: 6. In DNA, the CDR3 is TGTGCCAGCAGCCGGGCAGGGGGAACTCAGCCCCAGCATTTT. Protein: CASSRAGGTQPQHF.

This clonotype was detected a few times. The rearrangement uses TRBV10-3 and TRBJ2-7; 9 bases agree with TRBD2. This CDR3 comprises 15 residues. J lost 1 base, V lost 3 bases, and 4 bases had no gene match. Per germline, CDR1 ENHRY and CDR2 SYGVKD. CDR3 protein: CAISDGAGGSYEQYF. In DNA form, the CDR3 reads TGTGCCATCAGTGACGGGGCGGGAGGGTCCTACGAGCAGTACTTC.

The J gene is TRBJ2-7, the V gene TRBV7-9, with D perhaps given as TRBD1 or TRBD2 (5 bases each). This CDR3 is built from 13 residues. The V end was cut by 6 bases, the J end by 3 bases, with 12 bases between. The germline V gene encodes CDR1 SEHNR and CDR2 FQNEAQ (reference sequence). The CDR3 nucleotides are TGTGCCAGCAGTTCCGGGGCTCGCTACGAGCAGTACTTC. This encodes CASSSGARYEQYF.

The chain combines TRBV28 with TRBJ1-5; D gene uncertain. Trimming took 6 bases from V and 2 from J, leaving 11 bases between them. The length of the CDR3 is 14 residues. From germline, CDR1 is MDHEN and CDR2 SYDVKM. CDR3 amino acids: CASRSPRGNQPQHF. The CDR3, as DNA: TGTGCCAGCAGAAGCCCCCGGGGCAATCAGCCCCAGCATTTT.

A few counts support this clonotype. The chain employs TRBV5-5 and TRBJ2-3; D might be TRBD2 (6 bases). The V gene lost 3 bases and the J gene lost 3 bases, with 14 bases spanning the gap. CDR3 length: 15 residues. Germline CDR1 and CDR2: SGHKS and YYEKEE (reference sequence). CDR3 in amino acids: CASSSRPGVTDTQYF. The CDR3 DNA reads TGTGCCAGCAGCTCCCGCCCGGGGGTGACAGATACGCAGTATTTT.

The chain uses TRBV25-1 and TRBJ2-1, with 16 bases that match TRBD2. Germline V gives CDR1 MGHDK, CDR2 SYGVNS. V was clipped by 3 bases and J by 10 bases; unmatched bases: 9. The CDR3 extends over 17 amino acids. This CDR3 reads CASSEDRGLAGGYEQFF. CDR3 coding DNA: TGTGCCAGCAGTGAGGACAGGGGACTAGCGGGAGGGTACGAGCAGTTCTTC. Full variable domain (rest looked up from reference TRBV25-1 and TRBJ2-1): EADIYQTPRYLVIGTGKKITLECSQTMGHDKMYWYQQDPGMELHLIHYSYGVNSTEKGDLSSESTVSRIRTEHFPLTLESARPSHTSQYLCASSEDRGLAGGYEQFFGPGTRLTVL.

This chain connects TRBV24-1 to TRBJ2-3; 13 nucleotides line up with TRBD2. Trimming cost V 4 bases and J 7 bases; bases outside gene matches: 7. The CDR3 runs 16 residues. Looked up from germline, CDR1 is KGHDR and CDR2 is SFDVKD. The CDR3 region has the DNA TGTGCCACCAGTGACCGGACTAGCGGGGGCGCATATACGCAGTATTTT. Translated: CATSDRTSGGAYTQYF.

The chain is built from TRBV20-1 and TRBJ1-2; unclear D gene. Germline CDR1 and CDR2: DFQATT and SNEGSKA (reference sequence). This CDR3 has 14 residues. V was shortened by 1 base and J by 4 bases, with 13 bases between the two germline ends. The CDR3 DNA is TGCAGTGCTAGAGGCCGAGGCCAGGTCTATGGCTACACCTTC. It is translated as CSARGRGQVYGYTF.

This clonotype has just a few counts. The J gene is TRBJ2-1, the V gene TRBV7-2; 9 bases match TRBD2. Germline values: CDR1 SGHTA, CDR2 FQGNSA. The ends lost 3 bases at V and 4 bases at J; junction bases unmatched: 4. The CDR3 extends over 15 amino acids. CDR3 residues: CASSLNSGGYNEQFF. The CDR3 DNA reads TGTGCCAGCAGCTTGAATAGCGGGGGATACAATGAGCAGTTCTTC. Full variable domain (missing parts from reference TRBV7-2 and TRBJ2-1): GAGVSQSPSNKVTEKGKDVELRCDPISGHTALYWYRQSLGQGLEFLIYFQGNSAPDKSGLPSDRFSAERTGGSVSTLTIQRTQQEDSAVYLCASSLNSGGYNEQFFGPGTRLTVL.

As DNA, the CDR3 is TGCAGTGCTAGCTTAGGAGAGAACACTGAAGCTTTCTTT. It codes for CSASLGENTEAFF. The chain uses TRBV20-1 and TRBJ1-1, with unresolved D. Between the trimmed V and J ends, which lost 3 bases and 1 base, there was a span of 9 bases. This CDR3 has 13 residues. CDR1 DFQATT and CDR2 SNEGSKA come from the germline V gene (reference sequence).

The chain has TRBV12-3 or TRBV12-4 and TRBJ1-2; D ambiguous. Deletions cut 2 bases from V and 8 bases from J, with 12 bases between. This CDR3 has 13 amino acids. The CDR3 is CASSLFATIGYTF. In DNA, the CDR3 is TGTGCCAGCAGTTTATTCGCGACAATCGGCTACACCTTC.

The V gene is TRBV20-1, the J gene TRBJ1-4; weak D call: TRBD1 (5 bases). The germline V and J ends were trimmed by 0 bases and 2 bases, with 19 bases remaining between them. Germline V gene data show CDR1 as DFQATT and CDR2 as SNEGSKA (reference sequence). This CDR3 region has 18 residues. The CDR3 protein is CSARDRRGVGGTNEKLFF. The CDR3 nucleotides are TGCAGTGCTAGAGATCGGCGGGGGGTCGGCGGTACTAATGAAAAACTGTTTTTT.

This clonotype was observed a few times. The V and J genes are TRBV29-1 and TRBJ2-5; D remains unclear. This CDR3 has 14 amino acids. Germline CDR1 SQVTM, CDR2 ANQGSEA. V lost 5 bases and J lost 0, with 13 bases in between. CDR3 nucleotide sequence: TGCAGCGTTTCTCACACGGCGTACCAAGAGACCCAGTACTTC. It yields the protein CSVSHTAYQETQYF.

This clonotype has more than one count but fewer than ten. The chain combines TRBV6-6 with TRBJ2-7, with D possibly matching TRBD2 (6 bases). The CDR3 contains 14 residues. V was cut by 5 bases and J by 5 bases, with 16 bases left in between. Per germline, CDR1 MNHNY and CDR2 SVGAGI (reference sequence). The CDR3 sequence: CASSRELEGHEQYF. CDR3 DNA sequence: TGTGCCAGCAGTCGGGAGCTTGAGGGACACGAGCAGTACTTC.

This clonotype was recorded a few times. The V call is TRBV6-1, the J call TRBJ1-1; the D gene is possibly TRBD1 (5 bases). CDR3 length: 17 residues. Germline assignment: CDR1 MNHNS and CDR2 SASEGT. With 5 bases removed from V and 0 bases from J, the gap between germline ends came to 19 bases. The chain's CDR3 is CASSPYNLQELNTEAFF. The CDR3 bases are TGTGCCAGCAGTCCCTATAACCTACAGGAACTGAACACTGAAGCTTTCTTT.

The CDR3 is CATDNGGRQPQHF. The CDR3 DNA reads as TGTGCCACCGATAACGGGGGCCGACAGCCCCAGCATTTT. The gene calls are TRBV15 and TRBJ1-5, with D perhaps matching TRBD1 (6 bases). The length of the CDR3 is 13 residues. CDR1 and CDR2 from the germline V gene are LNHNV and YYDKDF (reference sequence). V lost 8 bases, J lost 7 bases, and 15 bases lay in between.

This clonotype was seen a few times. The chain recombines TRBV7-2 with TRBJ2-3; TRBD2 matches 8 bases. The junction had 8 bases not matched to a gene; V was cut back by 3 bases and J by 9 bases. The CDR3 extends over 14 amino acids. Germline V gives CDR1 SGHTA, CDR2 FQGNSA. The CDR3 DNA reads TGTGCCAGCAGCTTGGGGACTAGTCTTGGAACGCAGTATTTT. This sequence encodes CASSLGTSLGTQYF.

Many counts were recorded for this clonotype. This chain links TRBV5-1 with TRBJ2-7; 13 bases are a match to TRBD2. Germline CDR1 is SGHRS and CDR2 is YFSETQ. There are 17 residues in the CDR3. The V gene end was trimmed by 1 base and the J gene end by 0 bases; junction bases not matched to a gene: 4. CDR3 sequence (DNA): TGCGCCAGCAGCTTGAGGACTAGCGGGAGATTCTCCTACGAGCAGTACTTC. Translation gives CASSLRTSGRFSYEQYF.

This clonotype was seen only a few times. This chain links TRBV12-3 or TRBV12-4 with TRBJ2-3, with TRBD2 matching 8 bases. The CDR3 extends over 15 amino acids. V was pared by 3 bases and J by 2 bases, with 4 bases of the junction left unmatched. The chain's CDR3 is CASSFRGGITDTQYF. DNA of the CDR3: TGTGCCAGCAGTTTCCGCGGGGGGATCACAGATACGCAGTATTTT.

J is TRBJ2-2 and V is TRBV10-3; 7 bases fit TRBD1. The CDR3 is made up of 14 amino acids. The V segment lost 9 bases and the J segment 3 bases; nucleotides outside the gene matches: 7. Per the germline V gene, CDR1 is ENHRY and CDR2 is SYGVKD. The CDR3 region has the DNA TGTGCCATTTTACGGGACAGCGACACCGGGGAGCTGTTTTTT. This codes for CAILRDSDTGELFF.